This entry concerns a single T cell receptor beta chain. This sample was included in a study of blood T cell repertoires in COVID-19. Study-wide context: Both acute and convalescent COVID-19 samples were obtained from the United States, Italy and Spain. Sources were T cells, B-cell-depleted T cells, or PBMCs; the material itself was cDNA or gDNA.

V was pared by 8 bases and J by 8 bases, with 15 bases between. The CDR3 is made up of 12 amino acids. The germline CDR1 and CDR2 sequences are MNHEY and SMNVEV (reference sequence). TCRdb's copy holds only in-frame clones and misses some; the assay was immunoSEQ multiplex PCR. The sample consists of about 81,000 clones, 91% of them appearing once. The chain links TRBV27 to TRBJ1-2; D ambiguous. This TCR came from a woman in her 50s in a cohort sampled during active COVID-19. The sample taken for sequencing was peripheral blood. For the CDR3, the DNA is TGTGCCAGCGGAGGACGGATTGAAGGCTACACCTTC. Protein: CASGGRIEGYTF.